This T cell receptor (beta chain) was sequenced during a study of blood T cell repertoires in COVID-19. Germline CDR1 is LGHNA and CDR2 is YSLEER. The CDR3 sequence is 18 residues long. About this clone: Its ends do not fully match the called genes, so a read error is possible.

Sequenced by immunoSEQ multiplex PCR; TCRdb stores in-frame clones only, minus some. In the table there are fewer than 400,000 clones, 70% to 90% of which are singletons. Participants reported their clinical history, and cohort assignment relied on those reports. The sequencing sample was made of PBMCs or T cells enriched from blood (not recorded which). V and J are TRBV4-3 and TRBJ2-1; D possibly corresponds to TRBD2 (5 bases). This clonotype was sampled from a man aged 30 to 39 who had recovered from COVID-19. The CDR3 here is CASSQDPPTGVSYNEQFF. The CDR3 DNA is TGCGCCAGCAGCCAAGATCCTCCTACCGGGGTATCCTACAATGAACAGTTCTTC.